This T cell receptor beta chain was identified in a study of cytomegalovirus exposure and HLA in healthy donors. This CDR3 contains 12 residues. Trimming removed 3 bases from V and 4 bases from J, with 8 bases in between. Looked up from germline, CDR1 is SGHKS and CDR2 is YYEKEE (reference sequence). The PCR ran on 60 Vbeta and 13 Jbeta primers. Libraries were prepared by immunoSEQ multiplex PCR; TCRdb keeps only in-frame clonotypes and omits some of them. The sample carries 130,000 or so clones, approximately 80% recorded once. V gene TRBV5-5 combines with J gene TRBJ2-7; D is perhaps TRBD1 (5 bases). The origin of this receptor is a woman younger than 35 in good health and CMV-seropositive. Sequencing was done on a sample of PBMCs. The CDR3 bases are TGTGCCAGCAGCTCAAGGGGTTACGAGCAGTACTTC. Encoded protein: CASSSRGYEQYF.